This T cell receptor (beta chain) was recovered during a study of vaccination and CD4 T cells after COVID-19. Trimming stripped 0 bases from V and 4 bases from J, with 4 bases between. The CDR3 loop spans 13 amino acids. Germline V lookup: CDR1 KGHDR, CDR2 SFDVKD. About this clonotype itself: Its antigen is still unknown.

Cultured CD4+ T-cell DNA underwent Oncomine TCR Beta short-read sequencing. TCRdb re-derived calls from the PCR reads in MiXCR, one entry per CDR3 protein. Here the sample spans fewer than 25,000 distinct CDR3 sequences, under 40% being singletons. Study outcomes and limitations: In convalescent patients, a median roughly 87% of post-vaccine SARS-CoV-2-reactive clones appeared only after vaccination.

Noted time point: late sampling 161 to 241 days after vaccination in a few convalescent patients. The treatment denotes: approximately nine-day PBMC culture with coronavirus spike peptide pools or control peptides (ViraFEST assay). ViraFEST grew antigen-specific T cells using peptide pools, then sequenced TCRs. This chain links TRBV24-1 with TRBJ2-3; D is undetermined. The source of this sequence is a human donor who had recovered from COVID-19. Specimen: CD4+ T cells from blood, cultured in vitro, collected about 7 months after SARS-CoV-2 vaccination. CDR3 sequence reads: CATSDLGADTQYF. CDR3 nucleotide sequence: TGTGCCACCAGTGATTTGGGGGCAGATACGCAGTATTTT.